This T cell receptor (beta chain) was identified during a study of CD8 T cells in ankylosing spondylitis. Study-wide points: In ankylosing spondylitis blood, a motif of roughly 8 highly homologous TCR beta variants appeared characteristic.

Libraries of TCR beta came from quantitative 5'-RACE with molecular barcodes. Using its own MiXCR run on the 5' RACE reads, TCRdb lists one record per CDR3 protein. Seen here are under 250,000 distinct CDR3 sequences, roughly 32% observed once, and the top ten hold around 4.2%. This CDR3 region has 14 residues. V was shortened by 2 bases and J by 3 bases, with 11 bases between the two germline ends. Germline V CDR1 and CDR2: SGHDT, YYEEEE. This clonotype has more than one count but fewer than ten. Its antigen is still unknown. Material for sequencing was blood, either unsorted or a sorted T cell fraction (not recorded which). The chain uses TRBV5-6 and TRBJ2-5, with D unclear. The TCR comes from a male donor with ankylosing spondylitis or in good health (not recorded which). The CDR3 nucleotides read TGTGCCAGCAGCTTTTTCGGAACTAAAGAGACCCAGTACTTC. Translation: CASSFFGTKETQYF.